This TCR beta chain is from a study of blood T cell repertoires in COVID-19. Turning to the study itself: PBMCs, B-cell-depleted T cells, or T cells provided the cDNA or gDNA that made up the material.

This CDR3 spans 16 amino acids. The V end was cut by 2 bases, the J end by 1 base, with 15 bases between. Germline CDR1 is SGHNT and CDR2 is YYREEE (reference sequence). Under the authors' procedure: The assay estimated nucleated cells by amplifying reference gene primers. Profiling relied on immunoSEQ multiplex PCR, and the TCRdb table lists in-frame clones only, not all of them. That table furnishes V, J and clone size, whereas the DNA furnished D and trimming. The sample contains 250,000 or so clones, about four fifths of which appear only once. The genes are TRBV5-4 and TRBJ1-1, with D tentatively TRBD1 (5 bases). The receptor comes from a man aged 30 to 45 who had recovered from COVID-19. The sample taken for sequencing was peripheral blood. CDR3 sequence (DNA): TGTGCCAGCAGCTTCGTCTCAGGGTGGGGGAACACTGAAGCTTTCTTT. Residues: CASSFVSGWGNTEAFF. Full variable domain (outside the CDR3, taken from reference TRBV5-4 and TRBJ1-1): ETGVTQSPTHLIKTRGQQVTLRCSSQSGHNTVSWYQQALGQGPQFIFQYYREEENGRGNFPPRFSGLQFPNYSSELNVNALELDDSALYLCASSFVSGWGNTEAFFGQGTRLTVV.